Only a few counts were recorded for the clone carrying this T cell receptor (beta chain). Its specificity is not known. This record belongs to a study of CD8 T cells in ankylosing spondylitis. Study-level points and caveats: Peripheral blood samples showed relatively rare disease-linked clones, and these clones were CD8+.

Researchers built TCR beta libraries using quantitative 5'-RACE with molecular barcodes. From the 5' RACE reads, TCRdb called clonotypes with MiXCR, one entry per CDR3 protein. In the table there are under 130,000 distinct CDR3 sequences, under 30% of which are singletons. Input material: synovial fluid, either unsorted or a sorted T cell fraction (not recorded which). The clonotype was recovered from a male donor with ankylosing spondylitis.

The CDR3: CASSLAGLTYNEQFF. The CDR3 bases are TGCGCCAGCAGCTTGGCAGGGTTGACCTACAATGAGCAGTTCTTC. The chain couples TRBV5-1 to TRBJ2-1; a possible D gene is TRBD1 (5 bases). The germline CDR1 and CDR2 sequences are SGHRS and YFSETQ. The ends were cut back, 0 bases at V and 2 bases at J, with 9 bases in the middle. The CDR3 is 15 amino acids.